In this sample, the clone carrying this T cell receptor beta chain turned up a few times. What it binds is not known. This sample was taken from a study of Graves' ophthalmopathy and Graves' hyperthyroidism. Investigators amplified TCR beta CDR3 regions from RNA transcripts. Second-round multiplex PCR followed a first-round RT-PCR using HTBI primers. TCRdb recomputed calls from the multiplex PCR reads with MiXCR, one row per CDR3 protein. Counted here are 350,000 to 400,000 distinct CDR3 sequences, approximately 15% occurring once; the ten biggest clones make up roughly 7%. In this cohort's terms, stable hyperthyroidism meant no ophthalmopathy by 18 months of follow-up. What supplied the PBMCs was roughly 10 ml of fresh peripheral blood. General study points: The model achieved roughly 66% sensitivity and over 72% specificity for ophthalmopathy progression.

The CDR3 is 13 residues long. The V segment lost 10 bases and the J segment 5 bases; nucleotides outside the gene matches: 3. The clonotype comes from a woman aged 18 to 35 with stable Graves' hyperthyroidism. The sequenced sample was peripheral blood. The chain combines TRBV12-3 or TRBV12-4 with TRBJ2-1; 12 bases are a match to TRBD2. This CDR3 is CATRLAGDNEQFF. The CDR3 nucleotides are TGTGCCACTAGACTAGCGGGAGACAATGAGCAGTTCTTC.